A few counts support the clone carrying this T cell receptor beta chain. Its target is unknown. Treatment meaning: approximately 9-day PBMC culture with coronavirus spike peptide pools or control peptides (ViraFEST assay). With roughly 10 ug/ml peptide pools and approximately 10 IU/ml IL-2, PBMCs were cultured at approximately 2 million per well. These data belong to a study of vaccination and CD4 T cells after COVID-19. Cultured CD4+ T cell DNA underwent sequencing with the Oncomine TCR Beta short-read assay. TCRdb ran MiXCR on the PCR reads and lists one entry per CDR3 protein. Here the sample spans around 12,000 distinct CDR3 sequences, 58% being singletons. V dropped 2 bases and J dropped 1 base, with 15 bases sitting between them. CDR3 length equals 16 residues. The germline V gene has CDR1 SGHNT and CDR2 YYREEE (reference sequence).

The chain links TRBV5-4 to TRBJ2-5; D tentatively fits TRBD1 or TRBD2 (5 bases each). This material consisted of cultured CD4+ T cells from blood, taken after SARS-CoV-2 vaccination. This sequence originates from a human donor with COVID-19. The CDR3 coding sequence is TGTGCCAGCAGCTTCTTCGACATCGGGGCCCAAGAGACCCAGTACTTC. Its protein product is CASSFFDIGAQETQYF. The whole variable domain, remainder taken from reference TRBV5-4 and TRBJ2-5, is ETGVTQSPTHLIKTRGQQVTLRCSSQSGHNTVSWYQQALGQGPQFIFQYYREEENGRGNFPPRFSGLQFPNYSSELNVNALELDDSALYLCASSFFDIGAQETQYFGPGTRLLVL.